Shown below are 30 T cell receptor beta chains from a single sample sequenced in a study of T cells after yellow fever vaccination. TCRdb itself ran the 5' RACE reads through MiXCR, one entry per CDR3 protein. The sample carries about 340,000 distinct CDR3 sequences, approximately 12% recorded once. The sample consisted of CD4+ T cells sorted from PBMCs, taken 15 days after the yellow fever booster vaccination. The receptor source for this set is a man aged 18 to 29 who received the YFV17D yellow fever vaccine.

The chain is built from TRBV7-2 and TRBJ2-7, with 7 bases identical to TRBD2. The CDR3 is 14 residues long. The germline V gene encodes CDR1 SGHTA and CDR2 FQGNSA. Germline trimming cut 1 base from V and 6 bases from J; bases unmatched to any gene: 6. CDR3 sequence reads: CASSLGLAVGEQYF. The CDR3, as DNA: TGTGCCAGCAGCTTAGGACTAGCCGTAGGCGAGCAGTACTTC.

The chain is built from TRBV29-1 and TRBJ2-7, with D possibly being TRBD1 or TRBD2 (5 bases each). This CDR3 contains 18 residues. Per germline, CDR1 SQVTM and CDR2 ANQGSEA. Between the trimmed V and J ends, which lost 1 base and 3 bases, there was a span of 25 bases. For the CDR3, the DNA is TGCAGCGTTGAAGTCGTCAGGGTATCCCCGACTCGGGACTACGAGCAGTACGTC. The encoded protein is CSVEVVRVSPTRDYEQYV.

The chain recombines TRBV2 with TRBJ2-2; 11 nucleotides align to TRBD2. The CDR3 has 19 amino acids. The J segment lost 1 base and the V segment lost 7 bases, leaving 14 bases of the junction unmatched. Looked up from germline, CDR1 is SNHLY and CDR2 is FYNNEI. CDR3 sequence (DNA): TGTGCCAGCACTCGAGGGACTAGCGGCGGAAAGGGGAACACCGGGGAGCTGTTTTTT. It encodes CASTRGTSGGKGNTGELFF.

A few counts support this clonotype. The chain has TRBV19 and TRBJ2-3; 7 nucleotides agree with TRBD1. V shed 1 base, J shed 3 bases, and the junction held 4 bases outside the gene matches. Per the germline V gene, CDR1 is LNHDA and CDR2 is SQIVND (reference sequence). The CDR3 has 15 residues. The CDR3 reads CASSIGHRGTDTQYF. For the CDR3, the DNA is TGTGCCAGTAGTATAGGCCACAGGGGAACAGATACGCAGTATTTT. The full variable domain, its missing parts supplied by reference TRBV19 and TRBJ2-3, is DGGITQSPKYLFRKEGQNVTLSCEQNLNHDAMYWYRQDPGQGLRLIYYSQIVNDFQKGDIAEGYSVSREKKESFPLTVTSAQKNPTAFYLCASSIGHRGTDTQYFGPGTRLTVL.

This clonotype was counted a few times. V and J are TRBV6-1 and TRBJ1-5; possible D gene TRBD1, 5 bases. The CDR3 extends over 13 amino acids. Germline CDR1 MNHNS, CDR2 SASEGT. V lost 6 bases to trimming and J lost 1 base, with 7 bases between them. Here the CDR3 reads CASRTASNQPQHF. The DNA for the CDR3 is TGTGCCAGCAGGACAGCCAGCAATCAGCCCCAGCATTTT.

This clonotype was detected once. The CDR3 DNA is TGTGCCACCAGTGATTTCTATATAGATACGCAGTATTTT. Residues: CATSDFYIDTQYF. This chain connects TRBV24-1 to TRBJ2-3; no clear D gene. The ends were cut back, 1 base at V and 5 bases at J, with 6 bases in the middle. Germline V gene lookup returns CDR1 KGHDR and CDR2 SFDVKD. The CDR3 is 13 residues long.

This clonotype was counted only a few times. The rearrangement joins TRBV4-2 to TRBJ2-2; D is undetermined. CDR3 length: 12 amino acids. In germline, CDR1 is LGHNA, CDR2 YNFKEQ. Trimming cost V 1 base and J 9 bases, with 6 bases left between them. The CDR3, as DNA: TGTGCCAGCAGCCAAGGCTCCTGGGAGCTGTTTTTT. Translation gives CASSQGSWELFF.

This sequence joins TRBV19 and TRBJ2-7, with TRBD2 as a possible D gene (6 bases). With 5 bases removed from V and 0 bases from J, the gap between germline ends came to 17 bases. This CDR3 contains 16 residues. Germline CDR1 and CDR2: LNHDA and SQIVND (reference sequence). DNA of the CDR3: TGTGCCAGTAGTCCAGGAGGGTATGGTCGCTCCTACGAGCAGTACTTC. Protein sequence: CASSPGGYGRSYEQYF.

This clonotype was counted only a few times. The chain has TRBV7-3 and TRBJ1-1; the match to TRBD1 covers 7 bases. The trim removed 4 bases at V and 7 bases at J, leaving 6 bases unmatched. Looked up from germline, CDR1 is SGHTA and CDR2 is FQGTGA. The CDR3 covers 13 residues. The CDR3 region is CASSSLDRDEAFF. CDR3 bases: TGTGCCAGCAGCTCCCTAGACAGGGATGAAGCTTTCTTT.

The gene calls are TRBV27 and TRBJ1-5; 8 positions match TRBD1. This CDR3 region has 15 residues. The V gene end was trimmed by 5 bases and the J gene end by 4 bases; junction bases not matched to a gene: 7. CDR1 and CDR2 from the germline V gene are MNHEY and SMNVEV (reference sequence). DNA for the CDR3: TGTGCCAGCAGTCGGACAGGGTTTTTTAATCAGCCCCAGCATTTT. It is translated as CASSRTGFFNQPQHF.

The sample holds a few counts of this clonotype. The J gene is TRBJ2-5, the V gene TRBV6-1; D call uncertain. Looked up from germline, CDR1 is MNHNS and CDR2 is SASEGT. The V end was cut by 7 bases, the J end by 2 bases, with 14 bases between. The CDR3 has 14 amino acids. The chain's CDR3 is CASIPPGLQETQYF. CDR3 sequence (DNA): TGTGCCAGCATCCCGCCGGGTTTACAAGAGACCCAGTACTTC.

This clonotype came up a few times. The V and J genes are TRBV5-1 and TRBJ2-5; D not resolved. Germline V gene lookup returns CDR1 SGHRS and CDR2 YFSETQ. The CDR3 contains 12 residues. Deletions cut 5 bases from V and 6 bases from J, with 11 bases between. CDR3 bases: TGCGCCAGCAGTCTTGCCGAAAAGACCCAGTACTTC. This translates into CASSLAEKTQYF.

As DNA, the CDR3 is TGTGCCAGCAGTTTGTGGGTCGGACTAGGAACAGATACGCAGTATTTT. It codes for CASSLWVGLGTDTQYF. The chain links TRBV28 to TRBJ2-3; 7 nucleotides align to TRBD2. Germline values: CDR1 MDHEN, CDR2 SYDVKM. V shed 3 bases and J 3 bases; nucleotides not matched to a gene: 9. This CDR3 region has 16 residues.

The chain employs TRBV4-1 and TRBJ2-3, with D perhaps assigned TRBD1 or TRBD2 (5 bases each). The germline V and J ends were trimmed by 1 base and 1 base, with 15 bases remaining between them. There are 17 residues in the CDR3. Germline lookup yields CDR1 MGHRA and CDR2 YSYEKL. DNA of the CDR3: TGCGCCAGCAGCCAAGCCTGGTGGGACGGCGGCACAGATACGCAGTATTTT. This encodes CASSQAWWDGGTDTQYF.

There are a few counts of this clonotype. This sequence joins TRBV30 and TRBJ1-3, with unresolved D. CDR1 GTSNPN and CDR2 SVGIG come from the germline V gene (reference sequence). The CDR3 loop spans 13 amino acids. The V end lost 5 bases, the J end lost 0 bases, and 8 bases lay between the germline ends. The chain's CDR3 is CAWDTSSGNTIYF. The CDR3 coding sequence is TGTGCCTGGGATACCTCCTCTGGAAACACCATATATTTT. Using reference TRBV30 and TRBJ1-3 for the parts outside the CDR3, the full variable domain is SQTIHQWPATLVQPVGSPLSLECTVEGTSNPNLYWYRQAAGRGLQLLFYSVGIGQISSEVPQNLSASRPQDRQFILSSKKLLLSDSGFYLCAWDTSSGNTIYFGEGSWLTVV.

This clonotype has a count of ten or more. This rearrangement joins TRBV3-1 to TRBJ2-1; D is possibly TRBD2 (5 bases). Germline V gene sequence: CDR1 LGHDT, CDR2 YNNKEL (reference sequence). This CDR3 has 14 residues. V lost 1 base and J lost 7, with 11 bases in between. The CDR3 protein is CASSQVLAPNEQFF. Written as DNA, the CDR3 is TGTGCCAGCAGCCAAGTTTTAGCGCCGAATGAGCAGTTCTTC.

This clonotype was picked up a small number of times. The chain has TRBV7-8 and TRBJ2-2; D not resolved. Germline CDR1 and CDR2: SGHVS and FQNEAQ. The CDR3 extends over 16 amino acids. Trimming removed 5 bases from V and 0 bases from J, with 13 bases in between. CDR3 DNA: TGTGCCAGCAGCAAGAGGACCTCTTCGAACACCGGGGAGCTGTTTTTT. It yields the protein CASSKRTSSNTGELFF.

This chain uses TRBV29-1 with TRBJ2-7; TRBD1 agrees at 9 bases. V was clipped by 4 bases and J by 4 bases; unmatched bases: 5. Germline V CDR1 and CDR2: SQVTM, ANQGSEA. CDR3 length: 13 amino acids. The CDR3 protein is CSVVTGGKYEQYF. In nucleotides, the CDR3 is TGCAGCGTTGTAACAGGGGGCAAATACGAGCAGTACTTC.

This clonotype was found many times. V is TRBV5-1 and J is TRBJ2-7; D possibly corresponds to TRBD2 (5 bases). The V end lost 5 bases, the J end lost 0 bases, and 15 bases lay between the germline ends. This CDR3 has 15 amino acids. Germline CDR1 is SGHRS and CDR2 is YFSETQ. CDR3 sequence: CASSSLAGSSYEQYF. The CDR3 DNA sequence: TGCGCCAGCAGTTCCCTTGCGGGTTCCTCCTACGAGCAGTACTTC.

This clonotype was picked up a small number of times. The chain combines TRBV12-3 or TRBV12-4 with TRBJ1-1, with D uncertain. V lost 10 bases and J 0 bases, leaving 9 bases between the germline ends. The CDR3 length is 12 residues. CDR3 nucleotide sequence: TGTGCCATCAATCGGGTGAACACTGAAGCTTTCTTT. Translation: CAINRVNTEAFF.

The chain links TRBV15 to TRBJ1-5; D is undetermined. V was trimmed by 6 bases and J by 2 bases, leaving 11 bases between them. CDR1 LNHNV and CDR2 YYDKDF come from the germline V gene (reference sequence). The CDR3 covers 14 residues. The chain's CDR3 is CATSIDVGNQPQHF. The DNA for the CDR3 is TGTGCCACCAGTATAGACGTAGGCAATCAGCCCCAGCATTTT.

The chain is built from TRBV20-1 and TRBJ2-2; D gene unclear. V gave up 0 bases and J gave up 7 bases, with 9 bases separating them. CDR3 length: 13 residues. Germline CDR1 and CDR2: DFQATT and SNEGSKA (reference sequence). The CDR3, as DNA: TGCAGTGCTAGAGATAGTACGAACGGGGAGCTGTTTTTT. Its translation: CSARDSTNGELFF.

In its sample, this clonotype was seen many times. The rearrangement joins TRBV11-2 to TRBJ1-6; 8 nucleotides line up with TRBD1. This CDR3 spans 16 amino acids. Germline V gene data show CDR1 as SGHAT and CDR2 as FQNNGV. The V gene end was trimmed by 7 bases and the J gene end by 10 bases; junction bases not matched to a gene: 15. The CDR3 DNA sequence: TGTGCCAGCACCCCGGAAGGACAGGGAGGACTCTCACCCCTCCACTTT. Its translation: CASTPEGQGGLSPLHF.

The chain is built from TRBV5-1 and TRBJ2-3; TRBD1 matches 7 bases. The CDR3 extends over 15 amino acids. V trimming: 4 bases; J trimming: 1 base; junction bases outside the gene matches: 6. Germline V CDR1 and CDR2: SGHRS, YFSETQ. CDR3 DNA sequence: TGCGCCAGCAGCATCACAGGGGACGGCACAGATACGCAGTATTTT. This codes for CASSITGDGTDTQYF.

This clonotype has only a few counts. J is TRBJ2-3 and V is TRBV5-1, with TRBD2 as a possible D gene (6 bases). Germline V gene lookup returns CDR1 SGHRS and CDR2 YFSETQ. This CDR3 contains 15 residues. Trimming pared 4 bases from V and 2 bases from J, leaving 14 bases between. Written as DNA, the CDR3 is TGCGCCAGCAGCGACGGGACTGCTCCCACAGATACGCAGTATTTT. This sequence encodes CASSDGTAPTDTQYF.

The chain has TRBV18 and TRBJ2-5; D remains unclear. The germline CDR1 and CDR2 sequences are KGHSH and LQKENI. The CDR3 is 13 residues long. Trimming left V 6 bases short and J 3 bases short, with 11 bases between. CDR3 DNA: TGTGCCAGCTCTACCATTCCGAAAGAGACCCAGTACTTC. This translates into CASSTIPKETQYF.

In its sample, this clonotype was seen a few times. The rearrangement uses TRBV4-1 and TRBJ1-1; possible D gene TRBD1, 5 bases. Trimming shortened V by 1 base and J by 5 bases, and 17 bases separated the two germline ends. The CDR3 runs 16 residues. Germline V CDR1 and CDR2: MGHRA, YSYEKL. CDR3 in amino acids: CASSQGRSQGWTEAFF. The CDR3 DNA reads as TGCGCCAGCAGCCAAGGTCGTTCTCAGGGATGGACTGAAGCTTTCTTT.

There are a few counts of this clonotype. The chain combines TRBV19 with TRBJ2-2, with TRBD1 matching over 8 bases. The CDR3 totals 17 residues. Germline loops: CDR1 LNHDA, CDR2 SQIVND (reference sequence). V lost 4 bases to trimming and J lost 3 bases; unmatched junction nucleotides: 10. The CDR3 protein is CASSSGGAGGYTGELFF. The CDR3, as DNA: TGTGCCAGTAGTAGTGGGGGAGCAGGGGGCTACACCGGGGAGCTGTTTTTT. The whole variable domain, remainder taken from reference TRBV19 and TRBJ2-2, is DGGITQSPKYLFRKEGQNVTLSCEQNLNHDAMYWYRQDPGQGLRLIYYSQIVNDFQKGDIAEGYSVSREKKESFPLTVTSAQKNPTAFYLCASSSGGAGGYTGELFFGEGSRLTVL.

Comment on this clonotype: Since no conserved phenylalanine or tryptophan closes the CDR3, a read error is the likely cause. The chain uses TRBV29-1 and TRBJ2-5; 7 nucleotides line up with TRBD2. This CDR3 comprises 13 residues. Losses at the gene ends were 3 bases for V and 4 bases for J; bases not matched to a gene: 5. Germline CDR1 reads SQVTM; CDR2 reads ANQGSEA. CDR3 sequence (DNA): TGCAGCGTTGACAATATAGCGGGAGAGACCCAGTACCTC. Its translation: CSVDNIAGETQYL.

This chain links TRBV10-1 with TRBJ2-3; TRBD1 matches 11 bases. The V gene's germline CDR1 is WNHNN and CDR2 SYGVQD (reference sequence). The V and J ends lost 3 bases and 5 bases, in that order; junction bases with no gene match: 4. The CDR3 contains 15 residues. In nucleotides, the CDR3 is TGCGCCAGCAGTGAAGGACAGGGGGCAGGAGATACGCAGTATTTT. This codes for CASSEGQGAGDTQYF.